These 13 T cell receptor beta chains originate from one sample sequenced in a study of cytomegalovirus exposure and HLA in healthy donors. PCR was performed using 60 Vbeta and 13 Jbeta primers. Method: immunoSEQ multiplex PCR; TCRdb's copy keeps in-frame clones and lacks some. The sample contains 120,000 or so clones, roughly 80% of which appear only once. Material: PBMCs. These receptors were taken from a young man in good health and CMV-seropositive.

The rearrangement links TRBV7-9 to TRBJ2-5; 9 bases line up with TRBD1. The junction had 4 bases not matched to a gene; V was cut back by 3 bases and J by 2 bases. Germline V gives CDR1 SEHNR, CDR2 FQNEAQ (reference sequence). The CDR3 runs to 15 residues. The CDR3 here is CASSFGTGIQETQYF. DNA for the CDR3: TGTGCCAGCAGCTTCGGGACAGGGATACAAGAGACCCAGTACTTC.

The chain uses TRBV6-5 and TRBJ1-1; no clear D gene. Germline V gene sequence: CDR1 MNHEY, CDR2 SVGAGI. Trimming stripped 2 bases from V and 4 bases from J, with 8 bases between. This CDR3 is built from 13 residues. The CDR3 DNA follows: TGTGCCAGCAGTTACGGTGGCCGCACTGAAGCTTTCTTT. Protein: CASSYGGRTEAFF.

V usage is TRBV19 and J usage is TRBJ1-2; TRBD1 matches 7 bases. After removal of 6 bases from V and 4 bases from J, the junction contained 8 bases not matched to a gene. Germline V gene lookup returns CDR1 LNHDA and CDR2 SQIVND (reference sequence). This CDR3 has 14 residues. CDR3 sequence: CASRTQGTSYGYTF. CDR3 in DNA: TGTGCCAGTAGAACACAGGGGACAAGCTATGGCTACACCTTC.

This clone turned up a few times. The CDR3 DNA sequence: TGTGCCAGCAGTTACGCGGGCAGGGGGTACGAGCAGTACTTC. It translates to CASSYAGRGYEQYF. V and J are TRBV6-5 and TRBJ2-5, with 7 bases that match TRBD1. The J call may be wrong; the DNA end is better matched by TRBJ2-7. The CDR3 runs 14 residues. Germline V CDR1 and CDR2: MNHEY, SVGAGI.

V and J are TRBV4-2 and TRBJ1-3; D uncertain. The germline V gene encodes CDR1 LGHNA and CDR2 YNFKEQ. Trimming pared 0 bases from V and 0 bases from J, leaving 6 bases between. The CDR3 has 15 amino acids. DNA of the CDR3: TGTGCCAGCAGCCAAGACAGGATCTCTGGAAACACCATATATTTT. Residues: CASSQDRISGNTIYF.

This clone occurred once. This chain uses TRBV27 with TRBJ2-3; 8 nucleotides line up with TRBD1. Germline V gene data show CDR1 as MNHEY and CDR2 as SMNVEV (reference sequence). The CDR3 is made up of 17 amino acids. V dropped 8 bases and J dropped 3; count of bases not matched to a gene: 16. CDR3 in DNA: TGTGCCAGCGGTACCTACAGGGGGTCAAGTCGTACAGATACGCAGTATTTT. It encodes CASGTYRGSSRTDTQYF.

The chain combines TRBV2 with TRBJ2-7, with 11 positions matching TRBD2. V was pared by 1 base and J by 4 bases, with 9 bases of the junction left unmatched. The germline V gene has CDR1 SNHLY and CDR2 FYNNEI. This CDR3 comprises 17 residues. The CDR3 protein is CASSEEPGGLADYEQYF. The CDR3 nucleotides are TGTGCCAGCAGTGAAGAGCCGGGGGGACTAGCGGATTACGAGCAGTACTTC.

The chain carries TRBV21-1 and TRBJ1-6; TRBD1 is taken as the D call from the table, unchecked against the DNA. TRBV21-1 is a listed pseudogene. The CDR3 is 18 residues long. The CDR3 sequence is CASSKVGGTGGKNSPLHF. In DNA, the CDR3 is TGTGCCAGCAGCAAAGTAGGGGGGACAGGGGGGAAAAACTCACCCCTCCACTTT.

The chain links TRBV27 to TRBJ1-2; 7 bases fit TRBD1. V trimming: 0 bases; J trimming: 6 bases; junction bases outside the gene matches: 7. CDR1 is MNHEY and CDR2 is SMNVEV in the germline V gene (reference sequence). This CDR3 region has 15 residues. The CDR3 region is CASSLSAQGVDGYTF. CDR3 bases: TGTGCCAGCAGTTTATCGGCGCAGGGGGTCGATGGCTACACCTTC.

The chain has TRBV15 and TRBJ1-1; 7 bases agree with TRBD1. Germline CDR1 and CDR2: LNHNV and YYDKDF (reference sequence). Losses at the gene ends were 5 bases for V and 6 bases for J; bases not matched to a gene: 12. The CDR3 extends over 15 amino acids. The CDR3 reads CATSPPEGALAEAFF. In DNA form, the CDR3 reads TGTGCCACCAGCCCACCAGAGGGGGCGCTGGCTGAAGCTTTCTTT.

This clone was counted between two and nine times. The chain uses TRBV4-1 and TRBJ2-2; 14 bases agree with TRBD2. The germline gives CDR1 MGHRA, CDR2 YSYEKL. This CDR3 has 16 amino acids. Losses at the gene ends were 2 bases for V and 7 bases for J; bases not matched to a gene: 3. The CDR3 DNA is TGCGCCAGCAGCCAAAGACTAGCGGGAGGGGACGGGGAGCTGTTTTTT. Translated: CASSQRLAGGDGELFF.

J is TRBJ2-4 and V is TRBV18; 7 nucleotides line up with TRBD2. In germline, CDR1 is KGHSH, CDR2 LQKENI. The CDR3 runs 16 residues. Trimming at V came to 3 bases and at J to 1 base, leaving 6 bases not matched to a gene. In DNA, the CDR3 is TGTGCCAGCTCACCCGATGGGGGGGTGGCCAAAAACATTCAGTACTTC. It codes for CASSPDGGVAKNIQYF.

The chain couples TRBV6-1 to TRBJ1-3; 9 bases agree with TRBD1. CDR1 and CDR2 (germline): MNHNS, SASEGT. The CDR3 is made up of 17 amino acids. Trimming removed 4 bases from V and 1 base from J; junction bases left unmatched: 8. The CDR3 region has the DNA TGTGCCAGCAGTGCCTACAGGGGGCTAAGATCTGGAAACACCATATATTTT. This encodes CASSAYRGLRSGNTIYF.